The clone carrying this T cell receptor (beta chain) was seen a few times. The V gene's germline CDR1 is SGHRS and CDR2 YFSETQ. This CDR3 region has 16 residues. J was trimmed by 4 bases and V by 0 bases; bases with no gene match: 8. This entry belongs to a study of T cells in Graves' hyperthyroidism and ophthalmopathy. TCR beta CDR3 sequences were amplified from RNA transcripts. First-round RT-PCR with HTBI primers amplified the TCR CDR3 region. One entry per CDR3 protein, called by TCRdb with MiXCR from the multiplex PCR reads. The data contain about 580,000 distinct CDR3 sequences, approximately 15% of them singletons.

This clonotype originated in a young woman with Graves' hyperthyroidism that later progressed to Graves' ophthalmopathy. Input material: blood. This sequence joins TRBV5-1 and TRBJ2-5, with 8 bases aligning to TRBD2. CDR3 amino acids: CASSLASDAGGETQYF. The DNA of the CDR3 is TGCGCCAGCAGCTTGGCCTCCGACGCGGGGGGAGAGACCCAGTACTTC.